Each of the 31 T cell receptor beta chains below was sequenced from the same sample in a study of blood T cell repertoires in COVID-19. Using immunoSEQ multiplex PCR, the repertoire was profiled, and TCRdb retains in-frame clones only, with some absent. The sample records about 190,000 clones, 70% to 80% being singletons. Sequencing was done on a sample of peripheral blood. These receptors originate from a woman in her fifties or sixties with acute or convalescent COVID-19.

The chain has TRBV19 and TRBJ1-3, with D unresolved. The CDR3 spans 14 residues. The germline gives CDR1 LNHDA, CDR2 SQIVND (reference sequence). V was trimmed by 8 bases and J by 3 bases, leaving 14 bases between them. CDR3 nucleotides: TGTGCCAGTTCGATGGCACAGATTGGAAACACCATATATTTT. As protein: CASSMAQIGNTIYF. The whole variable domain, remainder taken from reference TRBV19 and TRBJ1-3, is DGGITQSPKYLFRKEGQNVTLSCEQNLNHDAMYWYRQDPGQGLRLIYYSQIVNDFQKGDIAEGYSVSREKKESFPLTVTSAQKNPTAFYLCASSMAQIGNTIYFGEGSWLTVV.

The CDR3 DNA sequence: TGTGCCAGCAGCGACGGGACAGCGAACACTGAAGCTTTCTTT. Its protein is CASSDGTANTEAFF. The V gene is TRBV11-3, the J gene TRBJ1-1, with TRBD1 matching 7 bases. Losses at the gene ends were 5 bases for V and 1 base for J; bases not matched to a gene: 4. There are 14 residues in the CDR3. The germline V gene has CDR1 SGHNT and CDR2 YENEEA. The full variable domain, in which reference TRBV11-3 and TRBJ1-1 provide the parts outside the CDR3, is EAGVVQSPRYKIIEKKQPVAFWCNPISGHNTLYWYLQNLGQGPELLIRYENEEAVDDSQLPKDRFSAERLKGVDSTLKIQPAELGDSAVYLCASSDGTANTEAFFGQGTRLTVV.

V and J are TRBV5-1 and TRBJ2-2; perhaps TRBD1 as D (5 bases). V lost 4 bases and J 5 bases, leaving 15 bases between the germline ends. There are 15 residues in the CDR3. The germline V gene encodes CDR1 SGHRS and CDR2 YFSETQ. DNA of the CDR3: TGCGCCAGCAGCCGAGTCATTGGGGCGACCGGGGAGCTGTTTTTT. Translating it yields CASSRVIGATGELFF.

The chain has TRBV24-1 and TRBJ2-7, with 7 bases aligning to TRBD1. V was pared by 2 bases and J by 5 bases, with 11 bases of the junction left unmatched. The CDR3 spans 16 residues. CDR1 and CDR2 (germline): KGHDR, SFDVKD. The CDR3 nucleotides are TGTGCCACCAGTGATTCAGGGGGTAGAAACGGGCACGAGCAGTACTTC. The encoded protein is CATSDSGGRNGHEQYF.

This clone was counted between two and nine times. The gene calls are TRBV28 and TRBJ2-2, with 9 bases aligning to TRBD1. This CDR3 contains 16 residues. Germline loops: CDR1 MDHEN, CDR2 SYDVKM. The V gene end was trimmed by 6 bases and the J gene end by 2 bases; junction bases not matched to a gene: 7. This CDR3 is CASSMWGQGNTGELFF. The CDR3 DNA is TGTGCCAGCAGCATGTGGGGACAGGGTAACACCGGGGAGCTGTTTTTT.

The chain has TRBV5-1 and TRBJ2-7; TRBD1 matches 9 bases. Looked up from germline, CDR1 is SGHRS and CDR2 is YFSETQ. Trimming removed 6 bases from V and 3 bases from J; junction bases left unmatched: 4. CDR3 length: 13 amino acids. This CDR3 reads CASNPGQGYEQYF. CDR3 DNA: TGCGCCAGCAACCCGGGACAGGGCTACGAGCAGTACTTC.

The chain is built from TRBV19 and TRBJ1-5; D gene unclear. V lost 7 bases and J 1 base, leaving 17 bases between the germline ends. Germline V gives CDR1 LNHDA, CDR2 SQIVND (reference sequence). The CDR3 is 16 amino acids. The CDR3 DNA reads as TGTGCCAGTAAGAGGGAAGAAGGTTCCAGCAATCAGCCCCAGCATTTT. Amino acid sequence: CASKREEGSSNQPQHF.

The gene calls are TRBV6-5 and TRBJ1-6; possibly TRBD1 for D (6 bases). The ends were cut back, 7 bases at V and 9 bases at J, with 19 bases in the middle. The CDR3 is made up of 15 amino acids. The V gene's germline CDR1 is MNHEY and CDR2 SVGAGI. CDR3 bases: TGTGCCAGCACCCGAGCAGGGGTATCGGGTTCACCCCTCCACTTT. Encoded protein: CASTRAGVSGSPLHF.

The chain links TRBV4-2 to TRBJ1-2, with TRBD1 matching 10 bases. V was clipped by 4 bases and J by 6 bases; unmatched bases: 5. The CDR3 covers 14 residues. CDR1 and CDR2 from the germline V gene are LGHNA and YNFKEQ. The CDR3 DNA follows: TGTGCCAGCAGCCGCGACAGGGGGCGGGATGGCTACACCTTC. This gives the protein CASSRDRGRDGYTF.

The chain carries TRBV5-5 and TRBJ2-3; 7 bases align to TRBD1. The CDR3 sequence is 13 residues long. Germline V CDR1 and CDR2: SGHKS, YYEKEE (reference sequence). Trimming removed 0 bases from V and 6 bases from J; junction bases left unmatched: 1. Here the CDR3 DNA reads TGTGCCAGCAGCTTGGGGGACAGCGATACGCAGTATTTT. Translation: CASSLGDSDTQYF.

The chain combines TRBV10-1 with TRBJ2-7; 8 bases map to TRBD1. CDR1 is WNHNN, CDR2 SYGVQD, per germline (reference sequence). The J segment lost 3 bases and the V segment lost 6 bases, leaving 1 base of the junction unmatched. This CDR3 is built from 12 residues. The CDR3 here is CASRDRDYEQYF. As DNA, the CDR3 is TGCGCCAGCAGGGACAGGGACTACGAGCAGTACTTC.

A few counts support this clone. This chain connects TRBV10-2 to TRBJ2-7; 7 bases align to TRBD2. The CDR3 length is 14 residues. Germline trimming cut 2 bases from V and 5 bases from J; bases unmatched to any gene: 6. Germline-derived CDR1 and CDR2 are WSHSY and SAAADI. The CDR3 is CASSEAGRGDEQYF. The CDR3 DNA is TGCGCCAGCAGTGAGGCAGGCCGGGGGGACGAGCAGTACTTC.

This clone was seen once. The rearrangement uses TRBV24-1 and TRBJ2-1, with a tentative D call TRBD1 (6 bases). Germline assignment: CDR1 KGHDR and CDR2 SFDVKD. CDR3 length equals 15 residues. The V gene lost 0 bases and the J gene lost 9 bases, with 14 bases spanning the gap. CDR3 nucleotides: TGTGCCACCAGTGATTTGGGCAGGGGTAACAGTGAGCAGTTCTTC. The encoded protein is CATSDLGRGNSEQFF.

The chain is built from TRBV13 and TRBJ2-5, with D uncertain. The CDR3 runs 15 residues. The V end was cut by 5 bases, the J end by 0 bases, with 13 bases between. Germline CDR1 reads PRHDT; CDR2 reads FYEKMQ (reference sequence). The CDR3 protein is CASSDKTEYQETQYF. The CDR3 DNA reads TGTGCCAGCAGCGATAAAACAGAGTACCAAGAGACCCAGTACTTC.

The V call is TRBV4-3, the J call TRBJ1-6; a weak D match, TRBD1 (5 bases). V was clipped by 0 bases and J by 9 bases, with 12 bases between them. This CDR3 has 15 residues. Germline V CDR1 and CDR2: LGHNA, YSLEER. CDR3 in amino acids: CASSQDRQGISPLHF. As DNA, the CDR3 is TGCGCCAGCAGCCAAGATCGGCAGGGCATTTCACCCCTCCACTTT.

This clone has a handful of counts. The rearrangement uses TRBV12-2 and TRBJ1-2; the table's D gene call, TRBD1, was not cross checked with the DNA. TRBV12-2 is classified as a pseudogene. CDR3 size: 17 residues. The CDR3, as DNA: TGTGCAAGTCGCTTAGTGACGAAGGGACACTGTGGCTATGGCTACACCTTC. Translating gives CASRLVTKGHCGYGYTF.

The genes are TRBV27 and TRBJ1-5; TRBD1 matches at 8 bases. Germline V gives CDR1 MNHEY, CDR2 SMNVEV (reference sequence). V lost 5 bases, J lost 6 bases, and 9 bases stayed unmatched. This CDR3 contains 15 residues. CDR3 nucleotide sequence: TGTGCCAGCAGTCGGACAGGGAACGGGGGTCAGCCCCAGCATTTT. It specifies CASSRTGNGGQPQHF.

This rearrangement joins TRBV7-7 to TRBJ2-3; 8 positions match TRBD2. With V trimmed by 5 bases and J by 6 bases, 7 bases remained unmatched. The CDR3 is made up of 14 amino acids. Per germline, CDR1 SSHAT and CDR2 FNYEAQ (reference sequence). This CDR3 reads CASSPSGRGDTQYF. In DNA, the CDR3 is TGTGCCAGCAGCCCCAGCGGGAGAGGGGATACGCAGTATTTT. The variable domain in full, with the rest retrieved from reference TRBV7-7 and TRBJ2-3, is GAGVSQSPRYKVTKRGQDVTLRCDPISSHATLYWYQQALGQGPEFLTYFNYEAQPDKSGLPSDRFSAERPEGSISTLTIQRTEQRDSAMYRCASSPSGRGDTQYFGPGTRLTVL.

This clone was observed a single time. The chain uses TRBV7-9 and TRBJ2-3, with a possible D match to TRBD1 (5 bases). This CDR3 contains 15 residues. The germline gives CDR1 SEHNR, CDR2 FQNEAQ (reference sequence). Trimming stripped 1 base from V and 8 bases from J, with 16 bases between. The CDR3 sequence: CASSLVNRPEATQYF. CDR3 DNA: TGTGCCAGCAGCTTAGTAAACAGGCCCGAGGCTACGCAGTATTTT.

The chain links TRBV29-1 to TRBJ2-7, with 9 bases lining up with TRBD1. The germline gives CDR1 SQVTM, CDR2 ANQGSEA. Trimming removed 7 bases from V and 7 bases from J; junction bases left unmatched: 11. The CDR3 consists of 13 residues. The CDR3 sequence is CSASYGGQGEQYF. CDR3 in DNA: TGCAGCGCTTCTTACGGGGGACAGGGAGAGCAGTACTTC.

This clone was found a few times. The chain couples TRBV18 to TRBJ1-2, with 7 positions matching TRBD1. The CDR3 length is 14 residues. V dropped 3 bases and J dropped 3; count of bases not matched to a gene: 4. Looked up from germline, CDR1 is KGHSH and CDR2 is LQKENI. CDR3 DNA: TGTGCCAGCTCACCCTCGGGACAGTACTATGGCTACACCTTC. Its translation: CASSPSGQYYGYTF. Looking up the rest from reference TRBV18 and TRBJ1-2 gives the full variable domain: NAGVMQNPRHLVRRRGQEARLRCSPMKGHSHVYWYRQLPEEGLKFMVYLQKENIIDESGMPKERFSAEFPKEGPSILRIQQVVRGDSAAYFCASSPSGQYYGYTFGSGTRLTVV.

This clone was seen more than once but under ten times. The CDR3 DNA sequence: TGTGCCAGTATACCCCCAGGCAAGGCTGGCACTGAAGCTTTCTTT. Translated: CASIPPGKAGTEAFF. This rearrangement joins TRBV19 to TRBJ1-1; D remains ambiguous. Germline assignment: CDR1 LNHDA and CDR2 SQIVND (reference sequence). Trimming left V 7 bases short and J 4 bases short, with 19 bases between. This CDR3 spans 15 amino acids.

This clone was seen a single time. In DNA form, the CDR3 reads TGTGCCAGCAGCCCATGGAGTGGAGGTGAAGCTTTCTTT. This gives the protein CASSPWSGGEAFF. This chain links TRBV27 with TRBJ1-1; D not certain. There are 13 residues in the CDR3. Germline lookup yields CDR1 MNHEY and CDR2 SMNVEV (reference sequence). Trimming removed 6 bases from V and 7 bases from J, with 15 bases in between.

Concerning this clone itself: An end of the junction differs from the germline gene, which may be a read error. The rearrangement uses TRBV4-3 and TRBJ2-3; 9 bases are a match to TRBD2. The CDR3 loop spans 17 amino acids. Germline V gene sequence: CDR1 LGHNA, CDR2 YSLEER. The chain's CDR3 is CASSQARGAGGTDTQYF. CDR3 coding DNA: TGCGCCAGCAGCCAAGCCCGAGGAGCGGGAGGCACGGATACGCAGTATTTT.

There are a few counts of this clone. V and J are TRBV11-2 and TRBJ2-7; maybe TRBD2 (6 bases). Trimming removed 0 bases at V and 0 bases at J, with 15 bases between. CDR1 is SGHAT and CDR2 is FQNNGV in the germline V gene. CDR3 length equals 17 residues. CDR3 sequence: CASSLEVRRGLSYEQYF. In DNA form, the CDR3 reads TGTGCCAGCAGCTTAGAGGTGCGGCGGGGCCTCTCCTACGAGCAGTACTTC.

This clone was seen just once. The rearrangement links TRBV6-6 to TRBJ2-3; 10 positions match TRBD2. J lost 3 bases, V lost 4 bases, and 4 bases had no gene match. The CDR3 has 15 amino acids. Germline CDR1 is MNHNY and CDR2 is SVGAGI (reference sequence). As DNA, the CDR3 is TGTGCCAGCAGTTCATCGGGACTAGCGACAGATACGCAGTATTTT. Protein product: CASSSSGLATDTQYF.

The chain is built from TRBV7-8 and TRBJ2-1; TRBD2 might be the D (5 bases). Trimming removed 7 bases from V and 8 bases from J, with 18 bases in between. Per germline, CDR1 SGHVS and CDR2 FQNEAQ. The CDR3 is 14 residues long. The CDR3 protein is CASTRGGEEDEQFF. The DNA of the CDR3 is TGTGCCAGCACCCGAGGAGGAGAGGAGGATGAGCAGTTCTTC.

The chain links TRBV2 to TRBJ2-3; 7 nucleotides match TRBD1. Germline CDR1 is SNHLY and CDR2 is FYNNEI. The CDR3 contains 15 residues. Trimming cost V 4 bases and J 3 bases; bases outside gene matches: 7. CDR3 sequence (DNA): TGTGCCAGCAGTGCACAGGGGATGGGGACAGATACGCAGTATTTT. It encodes CASSAQGMGTDTQYF.

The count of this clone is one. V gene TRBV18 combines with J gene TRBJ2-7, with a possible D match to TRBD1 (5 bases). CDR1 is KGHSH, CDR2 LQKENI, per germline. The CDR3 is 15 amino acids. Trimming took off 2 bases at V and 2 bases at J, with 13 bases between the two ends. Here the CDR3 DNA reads TGTGCCAGCTCACCAGGAACAGGACGAACCTACGAGCAGTACTTC. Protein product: CASSPGTGRTYEQYF.

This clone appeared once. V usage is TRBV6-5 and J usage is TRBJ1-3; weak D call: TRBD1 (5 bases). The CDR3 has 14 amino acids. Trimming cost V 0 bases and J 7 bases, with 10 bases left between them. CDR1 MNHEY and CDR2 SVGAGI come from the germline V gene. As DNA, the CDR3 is TGTGCCAGCAGTTACTCGGCCAGGGATAACACCATATATTTT. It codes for CASSYSARDNTIYF.

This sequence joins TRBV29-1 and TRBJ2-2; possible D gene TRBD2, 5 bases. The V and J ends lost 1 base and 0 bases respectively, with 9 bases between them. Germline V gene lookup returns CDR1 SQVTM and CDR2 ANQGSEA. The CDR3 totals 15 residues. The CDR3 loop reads CSVEVAGTNTGELFF. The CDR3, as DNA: TGCAGCGTTGAAGTGGCCGGGACGAACACCGGGGAGCTGTTTTTT.